The subject of this entry is one T cell receptor (beta chain). This clone's antigen is unknown. Base qualities were left out, and no much larger clone turns up one base away. The sample comes from a study of OX40 agonist ivuxolimab in advanced cancers. About the full investigation: The costimulatory receptor OX40 (CD134) was targeted by ivuxolimab, a fully human IgG2 agonistic monoclonal antibody. Prior anti-PD-1, anti-PD-L1 or anti-CTLA-4 therapy was permitted, and checkpoint inhibitors had been received by about 44% of dose-escalation patients. Peripheral TCRbeta sequencing was intended to test whether TCR sequence diversity was altered and clonal T-cell expansion was caused by ivuxolimab. Among the approximately 54 dose-escalation patients, around 20 had hepatocellular carcinoma, 15 or so melanoma, 9 renal cell carcinoma and 9 head and neck cancer. Partial responses were achieved by three dose-escalation patients, of whom one had hepatocellular carcinoma and two had cutaneous melanoma. The paper reports the monotherapy dose-escalation portion (N ≈ 52 patients) of the phase I ivuxolimab trial. In the dose-escalation cohort, 82.7% of patients were male, and the mean age was approximately 60 years, with a range of about 20 to 90. Intravenous ivuxolimab was administered to patients every 2 weeks at six dose levels: 0.01, 0.1, 0.3, 1.5, 3 and 10 mg/kg.

The full study reports these points: Low levels of normalized T-cell clonal expansion were also seen in some nonresponding patients. Partial responders in the 0.1-3.0 mg/kg groups had among the lowest normalized peripheral clonal expansion, especially among CD8+ T cells. At doses of 0.1 to 3.0 mg/kg, clonal expansion of both CD4+ and CD8+ blood T cells was observed from baseline to week 6. After ivuxolimab, more expanded clones were found on average in CD8+ T cells than in CD4+ T cells. The antigen specificity of the peripheral T cells that underwent clonal expansion was not determined.

For CDR1 and CDR2, the germline V gene lists MGHRA and YSYEKL. The cysteine opens and the phenylalanine closes a CDR3 of 16 amino acids. The retained sequence is limited to the CDR3, 48 bases, with the frame set at the first base. Clipping removes 11 bases from V and 4 bases from J, with 10 as the unmatched junction base count. The trial excluded patients who had a history of autoimmune disease or were on systemic immunosuppression. Peripheral blood for TCR sequencing was collected from all dose cohorts at baseline, on cycle 4 day 1, and on cycle 7 day 1. Samples came from an open-label, multicenter, first-in-human phase I dose-escalation trial of ivuxolimab. Adults with locally advanced or metastatic head and neck squamous cell, hepatocellular, melanoma or renal cell carcinoma were enrolled in the trial. CD4+ and CD8+ T cells were sorted separately from peripheral blood before TCR sequencing. For sequencing of the TCRbeta CDR3 region, genomic DNA was extracted from the sorted cells. TCRbeta CDR3 regions were sequenced using the immunoSEQ Assay. TCRdb stores this immuneACCESS table with in-frame sequences only. Part of the clones is absent; in the studies checked, under half of the shortfall reflects unresolved V genes, and no reason is known for the rest. The sample has about 52,000 clones on record, roughly 94% of them singletons. In total, the top ten clones hold 9.5% to 15% of the sample.

This TCR was recovered from an adult with an advanced solid tumor such as melanoma, head and neck, liver or kidney cancer. Recombination joined TRBV4-1 with TRBJ2-1; 14 junctional bases match TRBD2. Sequences were derived from CD4+ or CD8+ T cells sorted from blood, sampled in a trial of the OX40 agonist ivuxolimab. At the DNA level, the sequence is TGCGCCTCTGATCCCGGGACTAGCGGGAGTTACAATGAGCAGTTCTTC. This codes for CASDPGTSGSYNEQFF.